The source of this T cell receptor (beta chain) is a study of blood T cell repertoires in COVID-19. The CDR3 loop spans 14 amino acids. Trimming removed 0 bases from V and 2 bases from J, with 7 bases in between. Germline V CDR1 and CDR2: SGHAT, FQNNGV. Produced via immunoSEQ multiplex PCR; TCRdb's table is partial and in-frame only. The sample yields some 140,000 clones, almost 85% seen once. This rearrangement joins TRBV11-2 to TRBJ1-2, with TRBD1 as a possible D gene (5 bases). The source of this sequence is a man between 40 and 49 years old with acute COVID-19. The sample comprised PBMCs or T cells enriched from blood (not recorded which). CDR3: CASSLDAGNYGYTF. The DNA of the CDR3 is TGTGCCAGCAGCTTAGATGCAGGGAACTATGGCTACACCTTC.